This TCR beta chain is from a study of CD8 T cells in ankylosing spondylitis. Broader study findings: Ankylosing spondylitis blood appeared to carry a characteristic TCR beta motif of roughly eight highly homologous variants. Disease-linked clones, CD8+, were relatively rare in peripheral blood.

It was by quantitative 5'-RACE with molecular barcodes that TCR beta libraries were made. MiXCR was run by TCRdb on the 5' RACE reads, yielding one entry per CDR3 protein. The repertoire has about 450,000 distinct CDR3 sequences, approximately 26% of them found once; the top ten carry about 1%. Turning to this clonotype: The antigen is undetermined.

V dropped 0 bases and J dropped 2; count of bases not matched to a gene: 12. This CDR3 spans 18 amino acids. From germline, CDR1 is MGHRA and CDR2 YSYEKL. The clonotype was recovered from a male donor with ankylosing spondylitis. The chain employs TRBV4-1 and TRBJ2-5, with 7 bases fitting TRBD2. The sample consisted of blood, either unsorted or a sorted T cell fraction (not recorded which). The CDR3 coding sequence is TGCGCCAGCAGCCAAGATCGGGGGTCTAGCGGTGATCAAGAGACCCAGTACTTC. Translating it yields CASSQDRGSSGDQETQYF.